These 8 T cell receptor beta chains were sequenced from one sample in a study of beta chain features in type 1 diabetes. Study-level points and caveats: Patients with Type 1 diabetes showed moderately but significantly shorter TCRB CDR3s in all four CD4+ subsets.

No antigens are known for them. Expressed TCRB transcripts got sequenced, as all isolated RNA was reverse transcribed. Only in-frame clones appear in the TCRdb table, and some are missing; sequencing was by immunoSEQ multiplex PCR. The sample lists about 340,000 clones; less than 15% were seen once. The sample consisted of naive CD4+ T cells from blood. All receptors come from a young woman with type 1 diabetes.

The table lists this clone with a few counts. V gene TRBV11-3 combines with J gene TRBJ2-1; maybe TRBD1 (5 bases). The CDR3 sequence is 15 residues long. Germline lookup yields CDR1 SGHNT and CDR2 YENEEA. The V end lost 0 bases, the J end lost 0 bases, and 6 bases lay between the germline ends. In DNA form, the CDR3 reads TGTGCCAGCAGCTTAGATACAGGCTCCTACAATGAGCAGTTCTTC. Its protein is CASSLDTGSYNEQFF.

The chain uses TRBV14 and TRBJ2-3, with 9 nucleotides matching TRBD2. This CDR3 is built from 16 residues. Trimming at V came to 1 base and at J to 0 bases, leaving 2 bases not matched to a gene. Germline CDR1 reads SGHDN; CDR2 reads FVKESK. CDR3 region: CASSQGLAGSTDTQYF. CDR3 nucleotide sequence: TGTGCCAGCAGCCAAGGGCTAGCGGGGAGCACAGATACGCAGTATTTT.

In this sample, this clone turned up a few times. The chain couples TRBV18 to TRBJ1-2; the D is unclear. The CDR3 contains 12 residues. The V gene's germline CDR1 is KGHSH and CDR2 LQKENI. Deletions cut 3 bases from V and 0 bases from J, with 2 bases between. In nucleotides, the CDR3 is TGTGCCAGCTCACCTACTAACTATGGCTACACCTTC. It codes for CASSPTNYGYTF.

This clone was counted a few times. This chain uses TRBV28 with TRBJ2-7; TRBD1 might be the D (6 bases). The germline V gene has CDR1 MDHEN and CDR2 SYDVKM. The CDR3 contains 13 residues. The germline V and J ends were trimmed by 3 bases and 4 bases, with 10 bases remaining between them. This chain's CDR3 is CASSFIGGYEQYF. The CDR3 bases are TGTGCCAGCAGTTTTATAGGGGGATACGAGCAGTACTTC.

The CDR3: CAWDRQGGEKLFF. CDR3 in DNA: TGTGCCTGGGATCGACAGGGCGGTGAAAAACTGTTTTTT. V is TRBV30 and J is TRBJ1-4; 7 bases line up with TRBD1. V shed 5 bases and J 7 bases; nucleotides not matched to a gene: 7. Germline CDR1 and CDR2: GTSNPN and SVGIG (reference sequence). The CDR3 is 13 amino acids.

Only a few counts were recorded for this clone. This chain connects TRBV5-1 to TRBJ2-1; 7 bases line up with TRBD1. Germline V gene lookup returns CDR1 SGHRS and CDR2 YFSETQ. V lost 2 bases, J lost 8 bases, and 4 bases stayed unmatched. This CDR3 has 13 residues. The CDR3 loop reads CASSFQGGDEQFF. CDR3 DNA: TGCGCCAGCAGCTTCCAAGGGGGCGATGAGCAGTTCTTC.

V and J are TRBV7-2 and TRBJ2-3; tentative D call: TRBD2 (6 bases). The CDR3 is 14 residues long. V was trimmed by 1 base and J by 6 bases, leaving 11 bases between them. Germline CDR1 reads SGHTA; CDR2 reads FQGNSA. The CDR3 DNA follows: TGTGCCAGCAGCTTAGAAGGAGGGACGGATACGCAGTATTTT. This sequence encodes CASSLEGGTDTQYF.

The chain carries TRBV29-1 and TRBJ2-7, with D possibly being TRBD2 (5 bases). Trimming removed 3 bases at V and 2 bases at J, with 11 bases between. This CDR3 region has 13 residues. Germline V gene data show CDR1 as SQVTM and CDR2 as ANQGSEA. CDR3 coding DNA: TGCAGCGTTGAGTGGACTCAACCCTACGAGCAGTACGTC. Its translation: CSVEWTQPYEQYV.